This TCR beta chain is from a study of blood T cells in healthy people across ages (dated by TCRdb to 2014 to 2015). Some background on the complete study: In model experiments, template switching captured roughly one uniquely barcoded TCR beta cDNA molecule for every two T cells. To track age-related changes in TCR beta repertoire diversity, the study relied on deep sequencing normalized with unique cDNA molecular identifiers. Four age groups were formed from the donors: young (average 16 years), middle-aged (around 40), aged (62) and long-lived (around 82). The study analyzed two additional independent replicas of 1 million unique cDNA reads from the same blood draw for two donors, one aged 18 to 30 and one aged 80 or older. The investigation overall reported the following: As age increased, observed TCR beta diversity per million T cells dropped in a roughly linear way, and a significant reduction was already evident by age about 40. The percentage of naive T cells measured by flow cytometry correlated strongly with observed TCR beta diversity. The CMV infection status of donors was not known, potentially confounding age-related changes in expanded clonotypes. The long-lived group showed more naive CD4+ T cells, fewer expanded clones and increased TCR diversity than the aged group, suggesting age selection. Bulk unsorted PBMC profiling prevented conclusive comparison of naive and antigen-experienced compartments. Estimates of total diversity from one million sequenced T cells were regarded as lower bounds and underestimates.

About this clonotype: It has no known antigen specificity. Base quality data are lacking; no much larger clone is found one base away.

Systemically healthy Caucasian individuals from Russia, around 38 in total and aged roughly 6 to 95 years, were included as donors. Approximately 10 milliliters of peripheral blood were collected from each donor into EDTA-treated Vacutainer tubes. Ficoll-Paque density-gradient centrifugation was used to isolate PBMCs, with at least 7 million per sample. Trizol reagent was used to extract total RNA from the PBMCs, yielding at least 5.5 micrograms per sample. The percentages of naive CD45RAhigh/CD27high T cells were determined by flow cytometry on a PBMC aliquot from every donor. The germline V gene supplies CDR1 SGHTA and CDR2 FQGNSA. The CDR3 starts with the cysteine, ends with the phenylalanine, and has 15 residues. CDR3 DNA only is kept here, 45 bases in frame from base 1. V is pared back by 4 bases and J by 4 bases, with 14 bases lying between the germline termini. Library preparation used 5' RACE. The reads were generated on an Illumina HiSeq 2500. A second PCR of about 7 to 12 cycles was run with a J-beta primer mix and a sample-barcoded 5' primer. A unique molecular identifier was introduced onto each TCR beta cDNA molecule by a template-switch 5' adaptor carrying 12 random nucleotides. Each sample yielded at least 3 million CDR3-containing paired-end reads. First-strand cDNA was synthesized from all RNA with the Mint cDNA synthesis kit, primed by a TRBC-specific oligonucleotide. After uracil-DNA glycosylase treatment, a first 18-cycle PCR used universal primers M1SS and BC2_uni_R on all cDNA. The paper's data handling went like this. For normalization, 1 million high-quality reads were randomly selected from each sample, with every read carrying a distinct molecular identifier. Instead of being binned into consensus sequences, reads with shared molecular identifiers were discarded. MiTCR, set to a Q25 quality threshold and the strictest error-elimination algorithm, was used for CDR3 identification, clonotype clustering and error correction. A nonparametric unseen species model with Euler transformation was used to estimate lower-bound total TCR beta diversity. TCRdb trimmed public reads at Q25 via fastp, called clones via MiXCR and kept in-frame beta chains. Each CDR3 protein appears once, grouped with its most common genes and DNA. In this record, the V and J calls reflect TCRdb's handling and not the investigators' own analysis. The sample yields 900,000 to 950,000 distinct CDR3 sequences; approximately 32% were counted once. More than 8.5% of the sample goes to the ten largest clones.

This sample also appeared in a second study, on T cells of mothers and their children. The second study, in turn, reports: The donors were nine systemically healthy Caucasian individuals, made up of three mothers and their six children. cDNA synthesis consumed the entire amount of extracted RNA, loaded at about 1.6 ug RNA in each 15 ul reaction. Sample barcodes and 2-4 random nucleotides were added via the M1S primer in the second PCR. Over 9.5 million TCR beta CDR3 reads were obtained for each mother, and millions of reads were obtained for each child. Thymic selection shapes the output of TCR recombination in a similar way in related and unrelated pairs, and inherited differences have a minor effect. Related mother-child pairs always showed normalized repertoire overlap that was slightly higher than in unrelated mother-child pairs, though the difference was never significant. No persistent microchimeric T cell clones were detected, at a sensitivity of 80 to 100 clones per million clonotypes. To look for features that set related mother-child pairs apart from unrelated individuals, the researchers ran deep NGS to compare the TCR beta repertoires of mothers and children. Mothers averaged roughly 36 +/- 4 years of age and children averaged about 10 +/- 4 years. Libraries were sequenced on Illumina HiSeq 2000 with 100+100 nt paired-end reads after adapter ligation with NEBNext reagents. To avoid cross-contamination, the mother libraries and the child libraries were prepared a month apart and sequenced in separate runs. Between about 500,000 and 2,100,000 distinct TCR beta clonotypes were identified per donor. Naive TCR beta clonotypes were estimated from low-frequency clonotypes matched to each donor's FACS-determined naive share, without sorting.

The chain joins TRBV7-2 to TRBJ1-5; TRBD1 is possibly the D segment (6 matching bases). The sample comprised blood. The receptor comes from a woman between 40 and 50 years old in good health. The CDR3 is CASSSVTGPNQPQHF. The DNA is as follows: TGTGCCAGCAGCTCGGTGACAGGACCGAATCAGCCCCAGCATTTT.